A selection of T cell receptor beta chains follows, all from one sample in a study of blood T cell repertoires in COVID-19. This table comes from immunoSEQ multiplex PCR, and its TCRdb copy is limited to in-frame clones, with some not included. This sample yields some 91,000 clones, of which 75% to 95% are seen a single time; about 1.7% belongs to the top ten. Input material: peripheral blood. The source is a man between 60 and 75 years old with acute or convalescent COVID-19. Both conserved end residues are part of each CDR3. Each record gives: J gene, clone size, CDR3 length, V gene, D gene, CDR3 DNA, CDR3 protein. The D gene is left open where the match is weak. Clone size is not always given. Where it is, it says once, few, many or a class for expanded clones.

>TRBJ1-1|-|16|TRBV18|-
TGTGCCAGCTCACCGAAAATGCCGGGACAGAACACTGAAGCTTTCTTT
CASSPKMPGQNTEAFF
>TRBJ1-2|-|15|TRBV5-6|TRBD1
TGTGCCAGCAGCTCTACGGACAGGGGGGACTATGGCTACACCTTC
CASSSTDRGDYGYTF
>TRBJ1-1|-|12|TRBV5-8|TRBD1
TGTGCCAGCAGCCTCGGACAGGGGAAAGCTTTCTTT
CASSLGQGKAFF
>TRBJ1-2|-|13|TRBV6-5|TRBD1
TGTGCCAGCAGCCTCGGACAGGAGGGTGGCTACACCTTC
CASSLGQEGGYTF
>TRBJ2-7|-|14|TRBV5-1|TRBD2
TGCGCCAGCAGGGTGATAGCGGGGGACTACGAGCAGTACTTC
CASRVIAGDYEQYF
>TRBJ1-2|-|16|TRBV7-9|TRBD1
TGTGCCAGCAGCCCTATCCCCGGGACAGGGATCGATGGCTACACCTTC
CASSPIPGTGIDGYTF
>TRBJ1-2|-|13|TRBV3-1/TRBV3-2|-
TGTGCCAGCACTAACCTTCAGGGCTTTGGCTACACCTTC
CASTNLQGFGYTF
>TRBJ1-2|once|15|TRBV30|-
TGTGCCTGGATATGGCAGGGAATTGGGGACTATGGCTACACCTTC
CAWIWQGIGDYGYTF
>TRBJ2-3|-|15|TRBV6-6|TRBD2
TGTGCCAGCAGTCGACTAGCGGGGGGGTCGGATACGCAGTATTTT
CASSRLAGGSDTQYF
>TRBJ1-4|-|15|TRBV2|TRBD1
TGTGCCAGCAGAGGACAGGCGCTGACTAATGAAAAACTGTTTTTT
CASRGQALTNEKLFF
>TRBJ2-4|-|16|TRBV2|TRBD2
TGTGCCAGCAGTCATCTACTAGCGGGGGGGCGAGGCATTCAGTACTTC
CASSHLLAGGRGIQYF
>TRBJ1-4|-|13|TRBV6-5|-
TGTGCCAGCAGTTACGGGCCCGGTGAAAAACTGTTTTTT
CASSYGPGEKLFF
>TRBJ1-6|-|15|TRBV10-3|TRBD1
TGTGCCACACAACCCGGGACAGTATTTAATTCACCCCTCCACTTT
CATQPGTVFNSPLHF
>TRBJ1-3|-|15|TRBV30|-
TGTGCCTGGAGTGTACCGGGGAGTACTGGAAACACCATATATTTT
CAWSVPGSTGNTIYF
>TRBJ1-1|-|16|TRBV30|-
TGTGCCTGGAAGCTGGCAGGAGGATACATGAACACTGAAGCTTTCTTT
CAWKLAGGYMNTEAFF
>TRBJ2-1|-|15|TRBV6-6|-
TGTGCCAGCAGTTACGCCGGGACAAGATACAATGAGCAGTTCTTC
CASSYAGTRYNEQFF
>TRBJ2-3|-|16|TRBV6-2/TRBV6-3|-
TGTGCCAGCAGTTACTCTAGGGCGGGGGCCACAGATACGCAGTATTTT
CASSYSRAGATDTQYF
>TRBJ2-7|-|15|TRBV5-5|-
TGTGCCAGCAGCTTGGAATGGGCCAGGGCCTACGAGCAGTACTTC
CASSLEWARAYEQYF
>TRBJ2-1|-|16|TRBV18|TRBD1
TGTGCCAGCTCACCTTACCAGGGGGCGGGCTACAATGAGCAGTTCTTC
CASSPYQGAGYNEQFF
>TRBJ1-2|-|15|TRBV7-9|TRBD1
TGTGCCAGCAGCTCCCCGACAGGGGGCGGCTATGGCTACACCTTC
CASSSPTGGGYGYTF
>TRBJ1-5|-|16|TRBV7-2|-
TGTGCCAGCAGCTTAGTTTCCGGGGGAGGCAATCAGCCCCAGCATTTT
CASSLVSGGGNQPQHF
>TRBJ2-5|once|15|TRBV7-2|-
TGTGCCAGCAGCTTAAACGAGGGCCGCGGCGAGACCCAGTACTTC
CASSLNEGRGETQYF
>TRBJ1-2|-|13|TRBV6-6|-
TGTGCCAGCAGCCCCACACCTAACTATGGCTACACCTTC
CASSPTPNYGYTF
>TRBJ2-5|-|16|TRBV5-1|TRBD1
TGCGCCAGCAGCTTCGCTGTCGACAGGGGCCAAGAGACCCAGTACTTC
CASSFAVDRGQETQYF
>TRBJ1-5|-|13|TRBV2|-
TGTGCCAGCAGGTACGGGGGTCTTATGCCCCAGCATTTT
CASRYGGLMPQHF
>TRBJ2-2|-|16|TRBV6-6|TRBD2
TGTGCCAGCAGTTACGCATCCGGGGGGACCACCGGGGAGCTGTTTTTT
CASSYASGGTTGELFF
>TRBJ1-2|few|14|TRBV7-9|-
TGTGCCAGCAGCCGAGGTCAGGAGGACTATGGCTACACCTTC
CASSRGQEDYGYTF
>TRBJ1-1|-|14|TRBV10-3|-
TGTGCCATCAGTGATCAGGAGGGGAACACTGAAGCTTTCTTT
CAISDQEGNTEAFF
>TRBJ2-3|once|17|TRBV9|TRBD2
TGTGCCAGCAGCCCCCACTCAGCGGGGCTTAGCACAGATACGCAGTATTTT
CASSPHSAGLSTDTQYF
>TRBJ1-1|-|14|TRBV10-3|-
TGTGCCACCGGTGCAGTGACAGGAGCGACTGAAGCTTTCTTT
CATGAVTGATEAFF
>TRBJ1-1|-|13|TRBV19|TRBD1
TGTGCCAGTAACTATGACAGGGGCACTGAAGCTTTCTTT
CASNYDRGTEAFF
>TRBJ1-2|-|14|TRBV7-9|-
TGTGCCAGCAGCTCTACGGGACTGAACTATGGCTACACCTTC
CASSSTGLNYGYTF
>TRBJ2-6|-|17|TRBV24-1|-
TGTGCCACCAGTATAAACAGGCCCTTTACAGGGGCCAACGTCCTGACTTTC
CATSINRPFTGANVLTF
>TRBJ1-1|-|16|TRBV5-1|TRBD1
TGCGCCAGCAGCCCGTGGACAGGGGTGGAGGACACTGAAGCTTTCTTT
CASSPWTGVEDTEAFF
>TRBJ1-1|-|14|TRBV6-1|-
TGTGCCAGCAGTGAAGATGGGGGCTACGGTGAAGCTTTCTTT
CASSEDGGYGEAFF
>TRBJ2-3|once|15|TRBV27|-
TGTGCCAGCAGATGGAGTGAGGGCGTCTCAGATACGCAGTATTTT
CASRWSEGVSDTQYF
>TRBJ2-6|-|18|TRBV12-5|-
TGTGCTAGTGGTTTGGCGGAGGTCACCAACTCTGGGGCCAACGTCCTGACTTTC
CASGLAEVTNSGANVLTF
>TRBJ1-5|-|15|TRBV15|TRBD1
TGTGCCACCAGCAGAGGGCAGGGGGCTAATCAGCCCCAGCATTTT
CATSRGQGANQPQHF
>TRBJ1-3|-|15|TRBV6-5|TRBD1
TGTGCCAGCAGTTCCGACAGGGGATCTGGAAACACCATATATTTT
CASSSDRGSGNTIYF
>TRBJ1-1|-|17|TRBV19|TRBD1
TGTGCCAGTACCGCCTCTTCGGGACAGGGCATGAACACTGAAGCTTTCTTT
CASTASSGQGMNTEAFF
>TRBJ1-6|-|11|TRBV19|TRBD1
TGTGCCAGTAGTGCCGGGGACAGTCTTTTCTTT
CASSAGDSLFF
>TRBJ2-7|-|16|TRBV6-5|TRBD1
TGTGCCAGCAGTTACTCGTTAGGGACAGGGTTCTACGAGCAGTACTTC
CASSYSLGTGFYEQYF
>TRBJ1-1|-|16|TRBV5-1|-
TGCGCCAGCAGCTTGGATCTGGAGGGCCGGTGGACTGAAGCTTTCTTT
CASSLDLEGRWTEAFF
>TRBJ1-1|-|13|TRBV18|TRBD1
TGTGCCAGCTCATTCGGACAGGGCACTGAAGCTTTCTTT
CASSFGQGTEAFF
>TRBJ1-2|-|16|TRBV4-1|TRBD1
TGCGCCAGCAGCCAGGCACCAGGGGGTGGAATGGGTGGCTACACCTTC
CASSQAPGGGMGGYTF
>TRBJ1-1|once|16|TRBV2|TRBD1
TGTGCCAGCAGTCCAAGAGCCACAGGGGGCGCTTCTGAAGCTTTCTTT
CASSPRATGGASEAFF
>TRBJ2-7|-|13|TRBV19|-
TGTGCCAGTAGTATCCGTCCAGACTACGAGCAGTACTTC
CASSIRPDYEQYF
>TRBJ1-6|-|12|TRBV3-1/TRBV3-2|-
TGTGCCAGCAGCCAAAGAGATTCACCCCTCCACTTT
CASSQRDSPLHF
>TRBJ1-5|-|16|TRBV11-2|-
TGTGCCAGCAGCTTAGGCGGAGGGGAGCCCAATCAGCCCCAGCATTTT
CASSLGGGEPNQPQHF